The 15 T cell receptor beta chains reported below all come from one sample, sequenced in a study of neurological immune-mediated disorders. TCRdb reanalysed the 5' RACE reads using MiXCR and keeps one entry per CDR3 protein. There are 65,000 to 75,000 distinct CDR3 sequences in the sample; over 5% occur only once, and 5.6% lies in the top ten. Source material: PBMCs. These receptors all come from a human donor with multiple sclerosis. The donor label of this sample is uncertain.

This clonotype was found a few times. This rearrangement joins TRBV2 to TRBJ2-3, with D maybe TRBD1 (8 bases). The CDR3 loop spans 16 amino acids. With 6 bases removed from V and 5 bases from J, the gap between germline ends came to 21 bases. Germline lookup yields CDR1 SNHLY and CDR2 FYNNEI. CDR3 nucleotide sequence: TGTGCCAGCAGCTTGTACAGGGGGGGGGATTTAGATACGCAGTATTTT. Residues: CASSLYRGGDLDTQYF. Full variable domain (outside the CDR3, taken from reference TRBV2 and TRBJ2-3): EPEVTQTPSHQVTQMGQEVILRCVPISNHLYFYWYRQILGQKVEFLVSFYNNEISEKSEIFDDQFSVERPDGSNFTLKIRSTKLEDSAMYFCASSLYRGGDLDTQYFGPGTRLTVL.

This clonotype appeared many times. This CDR3 reads CSANEAFF. The CDR3 coding sequence is TGCAGTGCTAATGAAGCTTTCTTT. The V and J genes are TRBV20-1 and TRBJ1-1, with unresolved D. The CDR3 loop spans 8 amino acids. Trimming removed 4 bases at V and 7 bases at J, with 1 base between. Germline CDR1 is DFQATT and CDR2 is SNEGSKA (reference sequence).

This clonotype was found many times. V is TRBV5-4 and J is TRBJ2-3; 8 bases line up with TRBD2. Trimming took 4 bases from V and 6 from J; bases not matched to a gene: 10. The germline V gene encodes CDR1 SGHNT and CDR2 YYREEE (reference sequence). This CDR3 contains 15 residues. This CDR3 is CASSLLGGGGDTQYF. The CDR3 nucleotides read TGTGCCAGCAGCCTCCTTGGGGGCGGGGGGGATACGCAGTATTTT.

This clonotype was seen at least ten times. V and J are TRBV11-2 and TRBJ1-6; D gene ambiguous. Germline-derived CDR1 and CDR2 are SGHAT and FQNNGV. The CDR3 is 14 residues long. V was pared by 0 bases and J by 8 bases, with 8 bases between. CDR3 protein: CASSLEGSYSPLHF. CDR3 nucleotide sequence: TGTGCCAGCAGCTTAGAGGGCAGCTATTCACCCCTCCACTTT.

This clonotype was observed at least ten times. This chain uses TRBV4-1 with TRBJ1-1; unclear D gene. The germline gives CDR1 MGHRA, CDR2 YSYEKL. The CDR3 is made up of 13 amino acids. V dropped 4 bases and J dropped 0 bases, with 6 bases sitting between them. CDR3 sequence: CASSLRVNTEAFF. In nucleotides, the CDR3 is TGCGCCAGCAGCCTTCGAGTGAACACTGAAGCTTTCTTT.

This clonotype came up many times. This sequence joins TRBV2 and TRBJ2-2, with D possibly being TRBD1 or TRBD2 (6 bases each). This CDR3 is 15 amino acids long. CDR1 and CDR2 (germline): SNHLY, FYNNEI. V was pared by 0 bases and J by 6 bases, with 11 bases between. CDR3 amino acids: CASSEASGEAGELFF. The CDR3, as DNA: TGTGCCAGCAGTGAAGCGTCAGGGGAGGCCGGGGAGCTGTTTTTT. The complete variable domain, with remaining parts taken from reference TRBV2 and TRBJ2-2, reads EPEVTQTPSHQVTQMGQEVILRCVPISNHLYFYWYRQILGQKVEFLVSFYNNEISEKSEIFDDQFSVERPDGSNFTLKIRSTKLEDSAMYFCASSEASGEAGELFFGEGSRLTVL.

Comment on this clonotype: This could be a read error, since a much larger clone is one nucleotide away. The chain combines TRBV5-1 with TRBJ2-3; D tentatively fits TRBD1 or TRBD2 (6 bases each). The CDR3 is 18 residues long. Germline lookup yields CDR1 SGHRS and CDR2 YFSETQ. The CDR3 region is CASGFSGRGRSPRDTQYF. The CDR3 nucleotides read TGCGCCAGCGGCTTTAGCGGTCGGGGGCGCTCACCCCGCGATACGCAGTATTTT.

This clonotype was counted ten times or more. The J gene is TRBJ1-2, the V gene TRBV7-2; possible D gene TRBD1, 6 bases. V lost 4 bases and J lost 4, with 16 bases in between. The germline V gene has CDR1 SGHTA and CDR2 FQGNSA. This CDR3 is built from 15 residues. The CDR3 reads CASSSVLTGPYGYTF. CDR3 bases: TGTGCCAGCAGCTCGGTCTTAACAGGGCCCTATGGCTACACCTTC.

This clonotype appeared many times. The chain uses TRBV5-1 and TRBJ1-1; TRBD1 matches 7 bases. The CDR3 totals 14 residues. The germline V gene has CDR1 SGHRS and CDR2 YFSETQ. The J segment lost 2 bases and the V segment lost 4 bases, leaving 5 bases of the junction unmatched. The CDR3 DNA is TGCGCCAGCAGCGGGGACAGCACAAACACTGAAGCTTTCTTT. It specifies CASSGDSTNTEAFF.

In this sample, this clonotype turned up many times. This chain joins TRBV20-1 and TRBJ1-1; the D is unclear. This CDR3 region has 13 residues. Trimming stripped 0 bases from V and 5 bases from J, with 10 bases between. Per the germline V gene, CDR1 is DFQATT and CDR2 is SNEGSKA (reference sequence). CDR3 nucleotides: TGCAGTGCTAGAGAGGGAGGTGTTACTGAAGCTTTCTTT. Translating gives CSAREGGVTEAFF.

The sample holds many counts of this clonotype. The chain has TRBV5-1 and TRBJ2-3; TRBD1 matches 7 bases. There are 14 residues in the CDR3. Unmatched junction bases numbered 4, after V lost 5 bases and J lost 1 base. In germline, CDR1 is SGHRS, CDR2 YFSETQ. The CDR3 loop is CASREGQGTDTQYF. The DNA of the CDR3 is TGCGCCAGCAGGGAAGGACAGGGCACAGATACGCAGTATTTT.

V usage is TRBV6-1 and J usage is TRBJ2-7; 7 positions match TRBD2. The CDR3 extends over 14 amino acids. The trim removed 4 bases at V and 0 bases at J, leaving 3 bases unmatched. Germline values: CDR1 MNHNS, CDR2 SASEGT. The CDR3 reads CASSGLASSYEQYF. The CDR3 coding sequence is TGTGCCAGCAGTGGACTAGCCAGCTCCTACGAGCAGTACTTC.

This clonotype was recorded at least ten times. The V and J genes are TRBV20-1 and TRBJ2-1; no firm D call. The CDR3 is 13 residues long. The germline V and J ends were trimmed by 5 bases and 2 bases, with 10 bases remaining between them. CDR1 and CDR2 (germline): DFQATT, SNEGSKA (reference sequence). This CDR3 reads CSAAADAYNEQFF. DNA of the CDR3: TGCAGTGCTGCTGCCGATGCCTACAATGAGCAGTTCTTC.

This clonotype was counted many times. The chain links TRBV12-3 or TRBV12-4 to TRBJ1-1; D is possibly TRBD1 (5 bases). The CDR3 has 14 residues. V dropped 2 bases and J dropped 3 bases, with 10 bases sitting between them. Here the CDR3 DNA reads TGTGCCAGCAGTTTATGGGGACCCCACACTGAAGCTTTCTTT. This translates into CASSLWGPHTEAFF.

This clonotype was seen many times. This chain joins TRBV29-1 and TRBJ2-5; 11 bases are a match to TRBD1. CDR1 and CDR2 (germline): SQVTM, ANQGSEA. The CDR3 extends over 15 amino acids. J lost 4 bases, V lost 1 base, and 5 bases had no gene match. This chain's CDR3 is CSVEGPGTGGETQYF. The CDR3 DNA is TGCAGCGTTGAAGGGCCCGGGACAGGGGGAGAGACCCAGTACTTC.